The 14 T cell receptor beta chains listed next were all sequenced from one sample in a study of T cells in localized non-small cell lung cancer. The assay was immunoSEQ multiplex PCR, and TCRdb's table has in-frame clones only and misses some. The sample holds 70,000 to 90,000 clones, more than 75% seen once. The sequences come from peripheral blood, collected before any cancer treatment. All receptors come from a female donor at least 60 years old with stage I lung adenocarcinoma.

The table lists this clone with a few counts. The chain uses TRBV13 and TRBJ1-4, with D possibly matching TRBD1 (6 bases). With 1 base removed from V and 7 bases from J, the gap between germline ends came to 10 bases. The V gene's germline CDR1 is PRHDT and CDR2 FYEKMQ (reference sequence). The CDR3 contains 14 residues. CDR3 coding DNA: TGTGCCAGCAGCTTAGCGGACAGACGTGAAAAACTGTTTTTT. It yields the protein CASSLADRREKLFF.

The V and J genes are TRBV5-6 and TRBJ2-1; a possible D gene is TRBD2 (5 bases). CDR1 is SGHDT, CDR2 YYEEEE, per germline. The CDR3 is made up of 13 amino acids. V shed 3 bases and J shed 5 bases, with 9 bases lying between them. This CDR3 reads CASSYGLDNEQFF. The CDR3 DNA reads as TGTGCCAGCAGCTACGGACTGGACAATGAGCAGTTCTTC. Filled out from reference TRBV5-6 and TRBJ2-1, the complete variable domain reads DAGVTQSPTHLIKTRGQQVTLRCSPKSGHDTVSWYQQALGQGPQFIFQYYEEEERQRGNFPDRFSGHQFPNYSSELNVNALLLGDSALYLCASSYGLDNEQFFGPGTRLTVL.

The chain recombines TRBV7-6 with TRBJ1-4; 9 bases map to TRBD1. This CDR3 has 16 amino acids. The V gene's germline CDR1 is SGHVS and CDR2 FNYEAQ. Trimming at V came to 5 bases and at J to 10 bases, leaving 14 bases not matched to a gene. This CDR3 reads CASSASGGQGIGKLFF. In nucleotides, the CDR3 is TGTGCCAGCAGCGCGTCCGGGGGACAGGGTATCGGAAAACTGTTTTTT.

The chain has TRBV30 and TRBJ1-6; 8 nucleotides agree with TRBD1. Per the germline V gene, CDR1 is GTSNPN and CDR2 is SVGIG (reference sequence). V lost 4 bases to trimming and J lost 6 bases; unmatched junction nucleotides: 8. There are 15 residues in the CDR3. In nucleotides, the CDR3 is TGTGCCTGGAAGGTGACAGGGGTGGCTAATTCACCCCTCCACTTT. Its translation: CAWKVTGVANSPLHF.

This chain uses TRBV5-6 with TRBJ1-3; TRBD1 might be the D (5 bases). Germline assignment: CDR1 SGHDT and CDR2 YYEEEE. V dropped 2 bases and J dropped 4 bases, with 13 bases sitting between them. The CDR3 is 15 amino acids. Here the CDR3 reads CASSLGTTLGNTIYF. CDR3 DNA: TGTGCCAGCAGCTTAGGGACGACTCTGGGAAACACCATATATTTT.

J is TRBJ2-7 and V is TRBV6-5; 9 positions agree with TRBD2. This CDR3 spans 15 amino acids. The germline V gene encodes CDR1 MNHEY and CDR2 SVGAGI. V was clipped by 6 bases and J by 0 bases; unmatched bases: 6. CDR3: CASSPGGGGSYEQYF. The CDR3 DNA is TGTGCCAGCAGCCCCGGCGGGGGGGGCTCCTACGAGCAGTACTTC.

This clone came up once. This chain joins TRBV30 and TRBJ2-3, with 7 nucleotides matching TRBD2. The germline V gene has CDR1 GTSNPN and CDR2 SVGIG (reference sequence). CDR3 length equals 15 residues. V lost 1 base and J lost 1; bases outside the gene matches: 5. The CDR3 protein is CAWSGRGGGTDTQYF. The DNA of the CDR3 is TGTGCCTGGAGTGGACGGGGAGGGGGCACAGATACGCAGTATTTT.

The table lists this clone with a few counts. CDR3 nucleotides: TGCGCCAGCTCCTTAGCGCTTAGCTCCTACAATGAGCAGTTCTTC. This sequence encodes CASSLALSSYNEQFF. The rearrangement links TRBV5-1 to TRBJ2-1, with D perhaps TRBD2 (5 bases). The CDR3 covers 15 residues. V was pared by 7 bases and J by 0 bases, with 14 bases between. Per the germline V gene, CDR1 is SGHRS and CDR2 is YFSETQ.

The chain employs TRBV9 and TRBJ1-3; TRBD1 matches 7 bases. Germline CDR1 and CDR2: SGDLS and YYNGEE. CDR3 size: 17 residues. After removal of 0 bases from V and 3 bases from J, the junction contained 9 bases not matched to a gene. As DNA, the CDR3 is TGTGCCAGCAGCGTAGGACAGGGAGGAATTGATGGAAACACCATATATTTT. This sequence encodes CASSVGQGGIDGNTIYF. The full variable domain, with the rest looked up from reference TRBV9 and TRBJ1-3, is DSGVTQTPKHLITATGQRVTLRCSPRSGDLSVYWYQQSLDQGLQFLIQYYNGEERAKGNILERFSAQQFPDLHSELNLSSLELGDSALYFCASSVGQGGIDGNTIYFGEGSWLTVV.

This clone was observed a single time. This sequence joins TRBV7-2 and TRBJ2-4; 11 bases fit TRBD2. The CDR3 contains 16 residues. Per the germline V gene, CDR1 is SGHTA and CDR2 is FQGNSA. J gave up 2 bases and V 5 bases, and 5 bases lay outside the gene matches. CDR3 bases: TGTGCCAGCAGCCCGATAGCGGGGGGGCCCAAAAACATTCAGTACTTC. This encodes CASSPIAGGPKNIQYF.

This chain connects TRBV19 to TRBJ2-5; maybe TRBD1 (5 bases). Trimming took 3 bases from V and 1 from J, leaving 9 bases between them. The length of the CDR3 is 14 residues. Per the germline V gene, CDR1 is LNHDA and CDR2 is SQIVND (reference sequence). DNA for the CDR3: TGTGCCAGTAGTATGGGGCGGATCCAAGAGACCCAGTACTTC. The encoded protein is CASSMGRIQETQYF.

This clone was observed a few times. V gene TRBV5-4 combines with J gene TRBJ1-6; D is ambiguous. This CDR3 is built from 12 residues. V was cut by 4 bases and J by 10 bases, with 9 bases left in between. CDR1 and CDR2 (germline): SGHNT, YYREEE (reference sequence). The CDR3 loop reads CASSPDLSPLHF. The CDR3, as DNA: TGTGCCAGCAGCCCGGACTTGTCACCCCTCCACTTT.

This chain links TRBV4-1 with TRBJ2-1; the match to TRBD2 covers 8 bases. This CDR3 has 15 residues. The J segment lost 7 bases and the V segment lost 2 bases, leaving 7 bases of the junction unmatched. Per germline, CDR1 MGHRA and CDR2 YSYEKL. This chain's CDR3 is CASSQPGGSPNEQFF. The CDR3, as DNA: TGCGCCAGCAGCCAACCGGGGGGGTCCCCAAATGAGCAGTTCTTC.

This chain links TRBV2 with TRBJ2-3; 16 bases fit TRBD2. From germline, CDR1 is SNHLY and CDR2 FYNNEI. Trimming cost V 7 bases and J 5 bases; bases outside gene matches: 9. The CDR3 is made up of 17 amino acids. The CDR3: CASKSGLAGGLVDTQYF. Here the CDR3 DNA reads TGTGCCAGCAAATCGGGACTAGCGGGGGGGCTAGTAGATACGCAGTATTTT.